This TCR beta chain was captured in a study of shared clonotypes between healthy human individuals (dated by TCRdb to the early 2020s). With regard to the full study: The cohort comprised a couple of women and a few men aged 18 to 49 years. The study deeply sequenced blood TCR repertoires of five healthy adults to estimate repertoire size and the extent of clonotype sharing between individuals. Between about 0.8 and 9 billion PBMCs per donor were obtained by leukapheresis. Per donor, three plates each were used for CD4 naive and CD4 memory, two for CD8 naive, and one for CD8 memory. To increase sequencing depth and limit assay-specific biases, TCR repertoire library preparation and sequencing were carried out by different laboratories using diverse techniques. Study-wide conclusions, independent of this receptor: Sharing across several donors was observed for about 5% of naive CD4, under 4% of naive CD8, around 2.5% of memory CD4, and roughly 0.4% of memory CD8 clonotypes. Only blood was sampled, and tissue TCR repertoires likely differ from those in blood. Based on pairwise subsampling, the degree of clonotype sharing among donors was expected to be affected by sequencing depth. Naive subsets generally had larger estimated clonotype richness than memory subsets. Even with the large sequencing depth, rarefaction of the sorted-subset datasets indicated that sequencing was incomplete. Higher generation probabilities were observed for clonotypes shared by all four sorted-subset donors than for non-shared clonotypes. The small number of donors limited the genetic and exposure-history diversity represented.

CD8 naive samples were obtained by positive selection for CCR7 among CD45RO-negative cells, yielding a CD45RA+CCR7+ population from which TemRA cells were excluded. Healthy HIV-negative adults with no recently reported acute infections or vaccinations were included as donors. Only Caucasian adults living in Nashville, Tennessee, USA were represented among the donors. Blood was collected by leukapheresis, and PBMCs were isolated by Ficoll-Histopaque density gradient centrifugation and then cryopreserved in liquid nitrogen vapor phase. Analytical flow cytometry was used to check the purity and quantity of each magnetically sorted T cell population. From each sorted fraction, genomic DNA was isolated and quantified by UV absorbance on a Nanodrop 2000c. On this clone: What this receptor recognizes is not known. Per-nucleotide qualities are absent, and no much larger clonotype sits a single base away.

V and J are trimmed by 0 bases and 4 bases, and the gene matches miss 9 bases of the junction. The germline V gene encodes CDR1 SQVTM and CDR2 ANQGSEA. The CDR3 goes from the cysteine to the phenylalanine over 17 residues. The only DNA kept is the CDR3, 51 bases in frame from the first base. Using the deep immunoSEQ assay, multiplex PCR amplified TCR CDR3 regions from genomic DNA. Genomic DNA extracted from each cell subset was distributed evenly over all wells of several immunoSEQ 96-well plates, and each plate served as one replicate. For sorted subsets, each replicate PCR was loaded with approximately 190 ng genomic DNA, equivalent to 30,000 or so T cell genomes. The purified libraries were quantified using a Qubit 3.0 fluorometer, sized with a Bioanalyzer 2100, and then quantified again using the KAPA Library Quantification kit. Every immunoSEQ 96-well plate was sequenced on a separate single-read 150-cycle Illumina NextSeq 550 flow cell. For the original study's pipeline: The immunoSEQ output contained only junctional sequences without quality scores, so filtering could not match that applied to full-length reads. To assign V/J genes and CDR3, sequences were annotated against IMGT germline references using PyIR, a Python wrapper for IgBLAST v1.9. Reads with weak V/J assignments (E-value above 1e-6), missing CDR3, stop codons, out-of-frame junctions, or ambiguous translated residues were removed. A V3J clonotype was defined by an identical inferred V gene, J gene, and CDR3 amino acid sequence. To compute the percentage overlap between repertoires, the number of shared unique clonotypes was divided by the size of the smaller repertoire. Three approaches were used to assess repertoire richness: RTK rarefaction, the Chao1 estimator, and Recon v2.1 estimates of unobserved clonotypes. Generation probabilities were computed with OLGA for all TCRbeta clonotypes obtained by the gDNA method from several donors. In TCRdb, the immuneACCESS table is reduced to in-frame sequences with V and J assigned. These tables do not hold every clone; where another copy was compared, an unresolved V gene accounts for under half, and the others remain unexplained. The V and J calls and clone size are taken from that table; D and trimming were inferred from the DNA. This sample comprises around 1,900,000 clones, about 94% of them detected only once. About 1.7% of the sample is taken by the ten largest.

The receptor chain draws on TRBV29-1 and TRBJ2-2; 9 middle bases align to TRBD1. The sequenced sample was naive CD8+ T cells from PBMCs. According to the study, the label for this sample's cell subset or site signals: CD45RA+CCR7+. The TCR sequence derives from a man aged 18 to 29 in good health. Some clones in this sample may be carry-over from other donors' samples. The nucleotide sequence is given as TGCAGCGTTGAAGATGTCGAGGGGACAGGGCCCACCGGGGAGCTGTTTTTT. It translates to CSVEDVEGTGPTGELFF.